Detailed here is one TCR beta chain. Trimming stripped 3 bases from V and 0 bases from J, with 8 bases between. Per the germline V gene, CDR1 is KGHSH and CDR2 is LQKENI. The CDR3 loop spans 15 amino acids. This record comes from a study of blood T cell repertoires in COVID-19. Study in general: The study drew acute and convalescent COVID-19 samples from the United States, Italy and Spain. T cells, B-cell-depleted T cells, or PBMCs provided the cDNA or gDNA that served as material.

Under the authors' procedure: Amplification with reference gene primers provided the estimates of nucleated cell counts. Data came from immunoSEQ multiplex PCR; TCRdb stores just in-frame clones and leaves some out. V, J and clone size reflect that table, while D and trimming were determined from the DNA. The sample records 140,000 or so clones, 84% being singletons. Enrolled during active infection, Seattle patients were then followed longitudinally. This sequence joins TRBV18 and TRBJ2-2; perhaps TRBD2 as D (5 bases). The sample consisted of peripheral blood. The receptor's source is a man in his thirties or forties with COVID-19, enrolled during active disease. CDR3 in DNA: TGTGCCAGCTCACCTCGAGGGACGAACACCGGGGAGCTGTTTTTT. Protein sequence: CASSPRGTNTGELFF.